This TCR beta chain originates from a study of OX40 agonist ivuxolimab in advanced cancers. Context from the whole study: Ivuxolimab, which targeted the costimulatory receptor OX40 (CD134), was an agonistic, fully human IgG2 monoclonal antibody. Peripheral TCRbeta sequencing aimed to test whether ivuxolimab altered TCR sequence diversity and caused clonal T-cell expansion. The monotherapy dose-escalation portion (N ≈ 55 patients) of the phase I ivuxolimab trial is reported in the paper. Partial responses occurred in three dose-escalation patients: two with cutaneous melanoma and one with hepatocellular carcinoma. Intravenous ivuxolimab was administered to patients every 2 weeks at six dose levels: 0.01, 0.1, 0.3, 1.5, 3 and 10 mg/kg. In the dose-escalation cohort, around four fifths of patients were male, and the mean age was roughly 60 years, with a range of roughly 20 to 79. Of the approximately 50 patients in dose escalation, 19 had hepatocellular carcinoma, roughly 15 had melanoma, 9 had renal cell carcinoma and 9 had head and neck cancer. Patients were allowed to have had prior anti-PD-1, anti-PD-L1 or anti-CTLA-4 therapy, and around 41% of the dose-escalation patients had previously received checkpoint inhibitors. What the research found in general, with its limitations: Low levels of normalized T-cell clonal expansion were also seen in some patients who did not respond. After ivuxolimab, expanded clones were on average more numerous among CD8+ T cells than among CD4+ T cells. In the 0.1-3.0 mg/kg groups, partial responders had among the lowest normalized peripheral clonal expansion, particularly in CD8+ T cells. Clonal expansion of both CD4+ and CD8+ blood T cells was observed from baseline to week 6 at doses 0.1 to 3.0 mg/kg. The antigen specificity of the peripheral T cells that underwent clonal expansion was not determined.

The CDR1 and CDR2 encoded by the germline V gene are MDHEN and SYDVKM. V is reduced by 7 bases and J by 2 bases, leaving a spacing of 15 bases between them. The CDR3 covers 15 residues, taking in both the cysteine and the phenylalanine. Here the CDR3 DNA is all that survives: 45 bases in frame from base 1. Genomic DNA was extracted from sorted cells for sequencing of the TCRbeta CDR3 region. The immunoSEQ Assay was used to sequence the TCRbeta CDR3 regions. The source is immuneACCESS, and TCRdb retained only in-frame sequences with V and J called. Part of the clones is not carried over; for the studies checked, unresolved V genes explain less than half of this, and the remainder is unexplained. Counted in this sample were 80,000 or so clones; around 85% of them appeared once. 2% to 2.5% of the sample is held by the ten biggest clonotypes. The trial excluded patients who had a history of autoimmune disease or were on systemic immunosuppression. In every dose cohort, peripheral blood was drawn for TCR sequencing at baseline, cycle 4 day 1, and cycle 7 day 1. Samples came from an open-label, multicenter, first-in-human phase I dose-escalation trial of ivuxolimab. Adults with locally advanced or metastatic melanoma, renal cell, hepatocellular, or head and neck squamous cell carcinoma were enrolled in the trial. Before TCR sequencing, CD4+ T cells and CD8+ T cells were sorted from peripheral blood as separate populations.

As to this clone: Its target antigen remains unknown. No quality values exist for individual bases; no much larger clone is one base distant.

The chain joins TRBV28 to TRBJ1-5, with the D gene uncertain. The clonotype was recovered from an adult with an advanced solid tumor such as melanoma, head and neck, liver or kidney cancer. This material consisted of CD4+ or CD8+ T cells sorted from blood, taken in a trial of the OX40 agonist ivuxolimab. The CDR3 region: CASNQASPGNQPQHF. The nucleotide sequence reads TGTGCCAGCAACCAAGCCTCACCTGGCAATCAGCCCCAGCATTTT.